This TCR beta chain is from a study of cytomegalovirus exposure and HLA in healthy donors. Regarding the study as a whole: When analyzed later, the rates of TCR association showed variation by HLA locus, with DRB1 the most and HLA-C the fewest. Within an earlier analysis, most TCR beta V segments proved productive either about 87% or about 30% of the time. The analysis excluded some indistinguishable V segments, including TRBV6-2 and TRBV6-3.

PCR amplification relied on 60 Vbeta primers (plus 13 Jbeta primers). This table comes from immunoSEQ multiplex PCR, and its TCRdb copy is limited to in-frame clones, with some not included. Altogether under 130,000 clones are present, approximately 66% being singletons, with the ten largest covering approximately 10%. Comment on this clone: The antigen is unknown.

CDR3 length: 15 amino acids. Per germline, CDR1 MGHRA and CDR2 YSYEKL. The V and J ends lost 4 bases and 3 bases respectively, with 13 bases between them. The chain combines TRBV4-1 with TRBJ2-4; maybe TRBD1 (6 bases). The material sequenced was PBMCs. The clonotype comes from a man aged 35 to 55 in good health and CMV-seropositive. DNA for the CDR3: TGCGCCAGCAGCCCCGGCACAGGGTACAAAAACATTCAGTACTTC. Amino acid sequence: CASSPGTGYKNIQYF.